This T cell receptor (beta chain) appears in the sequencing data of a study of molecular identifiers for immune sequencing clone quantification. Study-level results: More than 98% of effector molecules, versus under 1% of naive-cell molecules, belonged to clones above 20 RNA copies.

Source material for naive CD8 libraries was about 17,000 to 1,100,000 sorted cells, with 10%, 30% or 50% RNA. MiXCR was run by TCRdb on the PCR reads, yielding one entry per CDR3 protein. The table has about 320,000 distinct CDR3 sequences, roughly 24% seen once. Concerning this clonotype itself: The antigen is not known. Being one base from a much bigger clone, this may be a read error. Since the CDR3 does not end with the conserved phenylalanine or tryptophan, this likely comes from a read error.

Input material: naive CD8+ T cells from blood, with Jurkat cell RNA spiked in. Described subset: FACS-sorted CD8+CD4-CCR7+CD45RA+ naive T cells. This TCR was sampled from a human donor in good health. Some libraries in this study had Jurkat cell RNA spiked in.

The CDR3 region has the DNA TGTGCCAGCAGTTTTGGGGCAGGACTCTCCTACGAGCAGTACCTC. It is translated as CASSFGAGLSYEQYL. The rearrangement uses TRBV28 and TRBJ2-7; D assignment may be TRBD1 or TRBD2 (5 bases each). Trimming left V 3 bases short and J 0 bases short, with 12 bases between. CDR3 length equals 15 residues. Germline CDR1 is MDHEN and CDR2 is SYDVKM.